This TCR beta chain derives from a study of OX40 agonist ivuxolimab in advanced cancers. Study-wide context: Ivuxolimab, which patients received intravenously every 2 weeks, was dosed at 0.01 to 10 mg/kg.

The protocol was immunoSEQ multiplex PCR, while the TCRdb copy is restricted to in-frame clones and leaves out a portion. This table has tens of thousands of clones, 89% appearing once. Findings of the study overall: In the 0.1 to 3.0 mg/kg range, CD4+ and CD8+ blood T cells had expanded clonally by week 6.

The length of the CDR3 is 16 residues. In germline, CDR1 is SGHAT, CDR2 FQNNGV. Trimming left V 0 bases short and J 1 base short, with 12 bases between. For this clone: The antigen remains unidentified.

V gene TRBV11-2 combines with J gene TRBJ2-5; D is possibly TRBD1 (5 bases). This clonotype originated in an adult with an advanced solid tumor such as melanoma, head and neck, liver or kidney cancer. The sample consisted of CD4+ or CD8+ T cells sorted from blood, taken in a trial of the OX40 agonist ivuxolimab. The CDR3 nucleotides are TGTGCCAGCAGCTTAGAGGGGCTAGGGGCCCAAGAGACCCAGTACTTC. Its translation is CASSLEGLGAQETQYF. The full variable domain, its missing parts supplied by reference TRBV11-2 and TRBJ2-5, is EAGVAQSPRYKIIEKRQSVAFWCNPISGHATLYWYQQILGQGPKLLIQFQNNGVVDDSQLPKDRFSAERLKGVDSTLKIQPAKLEDSAVYLCASSLEGLGAQETQYFGPGTRLLVL.